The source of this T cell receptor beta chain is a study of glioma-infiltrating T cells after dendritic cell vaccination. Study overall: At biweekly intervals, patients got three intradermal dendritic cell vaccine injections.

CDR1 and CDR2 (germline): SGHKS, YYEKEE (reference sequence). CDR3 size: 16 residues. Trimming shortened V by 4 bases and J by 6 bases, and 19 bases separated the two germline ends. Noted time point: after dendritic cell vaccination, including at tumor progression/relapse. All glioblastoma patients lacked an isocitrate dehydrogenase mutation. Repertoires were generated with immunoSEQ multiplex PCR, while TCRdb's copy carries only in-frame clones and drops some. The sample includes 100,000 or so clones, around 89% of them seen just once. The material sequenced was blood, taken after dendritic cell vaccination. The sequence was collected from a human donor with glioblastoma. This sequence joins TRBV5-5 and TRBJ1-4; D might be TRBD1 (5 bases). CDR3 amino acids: CASSLRDPRLDEKLFF. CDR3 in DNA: TGTGCCAGCAGCCTCAGGGATCCCCGACTAGATGAAAAACTGTTTTTT.